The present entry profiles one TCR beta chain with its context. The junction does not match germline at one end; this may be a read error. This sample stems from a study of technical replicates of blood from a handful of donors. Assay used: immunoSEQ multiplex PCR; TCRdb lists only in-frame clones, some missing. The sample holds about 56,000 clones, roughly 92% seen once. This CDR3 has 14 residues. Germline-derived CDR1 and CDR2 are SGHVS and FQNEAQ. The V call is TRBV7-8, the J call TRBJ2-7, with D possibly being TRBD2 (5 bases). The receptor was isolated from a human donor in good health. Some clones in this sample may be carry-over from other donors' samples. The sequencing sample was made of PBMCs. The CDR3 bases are TGTGCCAGCAGCCCCCAGGCGGGTTCCTCCGAGCAGTACTTC. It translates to CASSPQAGSSEQYF.